The clone carrying this TCR beta chain was counted ten times or more. Its specificity is not known. This sample was taken from a study of T cell clonality in common variable immunodeficiency. Patients and controls were mostly of Caucasian heritage. Study findings and constraints: Compared with healthy controls, CVID subjects showed increased TCRbeta clonality, mostly in about a third.

Sequencing used immunoSEQ multiplex PCR; TCRdb keeps in-frame clones, though not all of them. Found here are more than 35,000 clones, no singletons; the ten largest cover 2.5% to 3%. The sequence came from a person between 18 and 75 years old in good health. Sequenced material: peripheral blood mononuclear cells.

The CDR3 here is CASRHPRGLADSYNEQFF. The sequenced CDR3 bases are TGTGCCAGCAGGCATCCCCGGGGACTAGCGGACTCCTACAATGAG. This chain links TRBV2 with TRBJ2-1, with 11 bases that match TRBD2. The CDR3 end is not reached by the read, which stops 3 residues before it; the germline J gene fills it in. Trimming cost V 6 bases and J 0 bases; bases outside gene matches: 10. The CDR3 is 18 residues long. Germline V gene sequence: CDR1 SNHLY, CDR2 FYNNEI.